These 23 T cell receptor beta chains came from one sample sequenced in a study of memory CD4+ T cells and cytomegalovirus serostatus. The protocol was immunoSEQ multiplex PCR, while the TCRdb copy is restricted to in-frame clones and leaves out a portion. The sample lists 25,000 to 30,000 clones; about 80% were seen once. The sort gate was single viable CD3+CD4+CD8-CD45RO+ cells for memory CD4+ T cells. Sequencing input: memory CD4+ T cells from blood. The source of these receptors is an adult in good health and CMV-seronegative.

V is TRBV9 and J is TRBJ2-7; 12 bases align to TRBD2. V was pared by 4 bases and J by 3 bases, with 5 bases of the junction left unmatched. Germline-derived CDR1 and CDR2 are SGDLS and YYNGEE. The CDR3 sequence is 15 residues long. The CDR3 bases are TGTGCCAGCAGCTCCCTAGCGGGGGGGCGCTACGAGCAGTACTTC. Its translation: CASSSLAGGRYEQYF.

This clone has only one observation. The V call is TRBV29-1, the J call TRBJ2-1; D ambiguous. The germline gives CDR1 SQVTM, CDR2 ANQGSEA. Between the trimmed V and J ends, which lost 6 bases and 6 bases, there was a span of 18 bases. There are 14 residues in the CDR3. The CDR3 is CSVLPPGYGNEQFF. CDR3 bases: TGCAGCGTCCTCCCCCCCGGGTACGGCAATGAGCAGTTCTTC.

In its sample, this clone was seen a few times. The rearrangement uses TRBV7-9 and TRBJ2-1, with 8 bases lining up with TRBD2. This CDR3 comprises 14 residues. Germline lookup yields CDR1 SEHNR and CDR2 FQNEAQ (reference sequence). Trimming removed 6 bases from V and 8 bases from J; junction bases left unmatched: 9. CDR3 loop: CASRPGLEYDEQFF. The CDR3 bases are TGTGCCAGCAGGCCGGGACTAGAGTACGATGAGCAGTTCTTC. The whole variable domain, filled in from reference TRBV7-9 and TRBJ2-1, reads DTGVSQNPRHKITKRGQNVTFRCDPISEHNRLYWYRQTLGQGPEFLTYFQNEAQLEKSRLLSDRFSAERPKGSFSTLEIQRTEQGDSAMYLCASRPGLEYDEQFFGPGTRLTVL.

This clone has just a few counts. The chain links TRBV27 to TRBJ2-7; D may be TRBD1 or TRBD2 (6 bases each). The germline V gene encodes CDR1 MNHEY and CDR2 SMNVEV (reference sequence). V lost 8 bases, J lost 5 bases, and 16 bases lay in between. The CDR3 sequence is 13 residues long. This CDR3 reads CASPGAPRDEQYF. CDR3 DNA: TGTGCCAGCCCGGGGGCGCCCAGGGACGAGCAGTACTTC.

The chain employs TRBV10-2 and TRBJ1-6; D gene ambiguous. From germline, CDR1 is WSHSY and CDR2 SAAADI. This CDR3 is 17 amino acids long. V gave up 3 bases and J gave up 0 bases, with 12 bases separating them. The CDR3 region is CASSDRTESSYNSPLHF. The CDR3 nucleotides are TGCGCCAGCAGTGACCGGACGGAAAGCTCCTATAATTCACCCCTCCACTTT.

This chain joins TRBV7-2 and TRBJ2-7; D gene unclear. V gave up 5 bases and J gave up 2 bases, with 7 bases separating them. This CDR3 region has 12 residues. Germline lookup yields CDR1 SGHTA and CDR2 FQGNSA. The CDR3 sequence is CASSPDAYEQYF. The CDR3 DNA reads TGTGCCAGCAGCCCCGACGCCTACGAGCAGTACTTC.

The rearrangement joins TRBV5-1 to TRBJ1-6; weak D call: TRBD1 (6 bases). This CDR3 has 14 residues. The V gene's germline CDR1 is SGHRS and CDR2 YFSETQ. The V gene lost 0 bases and the J gene lost 9 bases, with 10 bases spanning the gap. CDR3 DNA: TGCGCCAGCAGCTTGGGACAGGACGCTTCACCCCTCCACTTT. It is translated as CASSLGQDASPLHF.

V usage is TRBV7-2 and J usage is TRBJ1-2; possibly TRBD1 for D (5 bases). Trimming left V 2 bases short and J 7 bases short, with 14 bases between. Germline lookup yields CDR1 SGHTA and CDR2 FQGNSA. This CDR3 spans 14 amino acids. The CDR3 reads CASSLPGGTLGYTF. CDR3 bases: TGTGCCAGCAGCTTACCCGGTGGGACCCTTGGCTACACCTTC.

The gene calls are TRBV19 and TRBJ1-5; no definite D call. The CDR3 loop spans 13 amino acids. With 4 bases removed from V and 4 bases from J, the gap between germline ends came to 8 bases. CDR1 and CDR2 from the germline V gene are LNHDA and SQIVND (reference sequence). Written as DNA, the CDR3 is TGTGCCAGTAGTAAGGACCTAAATCAGCCCCAGCATTTT. Translating gives CASSKDLNQPQHF.

This clone showed up just a few times. The chain carries TRBV2 and TRBJ1-2; 7 nucleotides match TRBD1. The J segment lost 7 bases and the V segment lost 4 bases, leaving 9 bases of the junction unmatched. Germline assignment: CDR1 SNHLY and CDR2 FYNNEI. The CDR3 spans 14 residues. CDR3 residues: CASSADRAVRGYTF. The CDR3 nucleotides read TGTGCCAGCAGTGCTGACAGGGCTGTACGTGGCTACACCTTC.

A single count supports this clone. This chain uses TRBV2 with TRBJ2-1, with 12 bases aligning to TRBD1. The CDR3 is 15 amino acids. V gave up 7 bases and J gave up 7 bases; unmatched junction bases: 8. CDR1 is SNHLY and CDR2 is FYNNEI in the germline V gene. CDR3 region: CASIPGTGGMNEQFF. In nucleotides, the CDR3 is TGTGCCAGCATCCCCGGGACAGGGGGCATGAATGAGCAGTTCTTC.

J is TRBJ1-2 and V is TRBV27; 8 bases line up with TRBD1. This CDR3 has 13 residues. V dropped 10 bases and J dropped 4; count of bases not matched to a gene: 8. Germline V CDR1 and CDR2: MNHEY, SMNVEV (reference sequence). The CDR3 sequence is CATGTGGTYGYTF. Written as DNA, the CDR3 is TGTGCCACCGGCACAGGGGGGACCTATGGCTACACCTTC.

The chain recombines TRBV11-3 with TRBJ1-1; D not certain. The CDR3 totals 14 residues. V lost 0 bases to trimming and J lost 3 bases, with 8 bases between them. The germline CDR1 and CDR2 sequences are SGHNT and YENEEA. CDR3 bases: TGTGCCAGCAGCTTAGATGGAGAGGACACTGAAGCTTTCTTT. It codes for CASSLDGEDTEAFF.

The chain is built from TRBV2 and TRBJ1-1, with unresolved D. V was trimmed by 7 bases and J by 3 bases, leaving 12 bases between them. CDR3 length: 13 amino acids. Germline V gene data show CDR1 as SNHLY and CDR2 as FYNNEI. The CDR3 region is CASTRKEYTEAFF. Here the CDR3 DNA reads TGTGCCAGCACGAGGAAGGAATACACTGAAGCTTTCTTT.

The count of this clone is one. The chain recombines TRBV27 with TRBJ1-2, with unresolved D. The CDR3 extends over 13 amino acids. Looked up from germline, CDR1 is MNHEY and CDR2 is SMNVEV (reference sequence). V lost 3 bases and J lost 8, with 13 bases in between. The CDR3 region is CASSLKIREGYTF. For the CDR3, the DNA is TGTGCCAGCAGTTTGAAGATTAGGGAGGGCTACACCTTC.

This clone was counted only a few times. The chain couples TRBV30 to TRBJ1-3; no definite D call. V lost 2 bases to trimming and J lost 7 bases, with 15 bases between them. The CDR3 covers 14 residues. Germline-derived CDR1 and CDR2 are GTSNPN and SVGIG (reference sequence). For the CDR3, the DNA is TGTGCCTGGAGTCTTCTACCGCCCGGGAACACCATATATTTT. Translated: CAWSLLPPGNTIYF.

The V and J genes are TRBV7-2 and TRBJ2-7; TRBD1 is a possible D gene (6 bases). V lost 6 bases and J 1 base, leaving 16 bases between the germline ends. CDR3 size: 15 residues. The germline gives CDR1 SGHTA, CDR2 FQGNSA. The CDR3 region has the DNA TGTGCCAGCAGTACTGTCGACAGGACTTCCTACGAGCAGTACTTC. Its translation: CASSTVDRTSYEQYF.

The chain joins TRBV4-1 to TRBJ1-3, with D possibly being TRBD1 (5 bases). Per the germline V gene, CDR1 is MGHRA and CDR2 is YSYEKL. CDR3 length: 15 amino acids. V was cut by 1 base and J by 2 bases, with 9 bases left in between. CDR3 sequence: CASSQGRATGNTIYF. CDR3 coding DNA: TGCGCCAGCAGCCAAGGCAGGGCGACTGGAAACACCATATATTTT.

This chain uses TRBV30 with TRBJ2-3; TRBD2 is a possible D gene (6 bases). This CDR3 has 13 residues. Trimming took 4 bases from V and 4 from J, leaving 12 bases between them. Looked up from germline, CDR1 is GTSNPN and CDR2 is SVGIG (reference sequence). The CDR3 region is CAWTGGTPDTQYF. The DNA for the CDR3 is TGTGCCTGGACTGGGGGGACCCCAGATACGCAGTATTTT.

The genes are TRBV27 and TRBJ1-2, with D unresolved. The CDR3 consists of 13 residues. Per the germline V gene, CDR1 is MNHEY and CDR2 is SMNVEV (reference sequence). The V gene lost 5 bases and the J gene lost 7 bases, with 14 bases spanning the gap. The CDR3 DNA is TGTGCCAGCAGTGTTTCAGGATCGGCTGGCTACACCTTC. Its translation: CASSVSGSAGYTF.

This clone has a single count. This chain joins TRBV27 and TRBJ2-4, with a tentative D call TRBD1 (5 bases). V lost 2 bases, J lost 0 bases, and 11 bases lay in between. The length of the CDR3 is 16 residues. Germline V gene sequence: CDR1 MNHEY, CDR2 SMNVEV (reference sequence). The CDR3 DNA follows: TGTGCCAGCAGTTTAAGGCCAGGGCTAGCCAAAAACATTCAGTACTTC. Its translation: CASSLRPGLAKNIQYF.

V gene TRBV6-1 combines with J gene TRBJ2-7; D ambiguous. The germline gives CDR1 MNHNS, CDR2 SASEGT. V was pared by 8 bases and J by 3 bases, with 11 bases between. The CDR3 is 12 residues long. In DNA, the CDR3 is TGTGCCAGCTTGAACTTAAACTACGAGCAGTACTTC. As protein: CASLNLNYEQYF.

The V gene is TRBV19, the J gene TRBJ1-5; D remains unclear. The CDR3 has 14 residues. The V and J ends lost 1 base and 3 bases respectively, with 7 bases between them. The germline V gene encodes CDR1 LNHDA and CDR2 SQIVND (reference sequence). DNA of the CDR3: TGTGCCAGTAGTATAGCAACGGACAATCAGCCCCAGCATTTT. This gives the protein CASSIATDNQPQHF.